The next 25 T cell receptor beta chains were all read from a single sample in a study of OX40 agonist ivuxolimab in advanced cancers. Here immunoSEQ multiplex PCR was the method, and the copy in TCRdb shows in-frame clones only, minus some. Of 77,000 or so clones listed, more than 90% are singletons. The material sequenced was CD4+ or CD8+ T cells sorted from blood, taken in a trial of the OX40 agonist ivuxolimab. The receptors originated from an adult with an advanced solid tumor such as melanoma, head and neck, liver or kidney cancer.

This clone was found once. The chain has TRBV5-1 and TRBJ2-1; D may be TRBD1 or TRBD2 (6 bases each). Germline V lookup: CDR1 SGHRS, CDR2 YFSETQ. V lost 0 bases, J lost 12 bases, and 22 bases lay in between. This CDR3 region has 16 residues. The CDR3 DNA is TGCGCCAGCAGCTTGGATTCGGGGGCCGCCCGAAGCGGGCAGTTCTTC. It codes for CASSLDSGAARSGQFF.

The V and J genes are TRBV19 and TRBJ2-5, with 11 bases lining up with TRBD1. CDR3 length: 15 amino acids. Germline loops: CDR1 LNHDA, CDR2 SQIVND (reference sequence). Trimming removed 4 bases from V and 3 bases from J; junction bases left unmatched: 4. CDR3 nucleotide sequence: TGTGCCAGTAGTAACCGGGGACAGGGGGAAGAGACCCAGTACTTC. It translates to CASSNRGQGEETQYF.

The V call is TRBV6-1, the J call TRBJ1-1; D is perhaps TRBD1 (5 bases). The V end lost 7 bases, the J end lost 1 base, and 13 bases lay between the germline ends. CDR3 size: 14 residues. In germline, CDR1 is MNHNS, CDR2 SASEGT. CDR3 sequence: CASIGRATNTEAFF. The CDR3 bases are TGTGCCAGCATCGGCAGGGCGACGAACACTGAAGCTTTCTTT.

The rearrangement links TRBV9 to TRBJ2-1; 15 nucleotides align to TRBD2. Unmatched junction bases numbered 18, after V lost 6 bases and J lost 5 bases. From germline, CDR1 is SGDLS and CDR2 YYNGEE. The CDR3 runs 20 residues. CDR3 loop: CASTPPGLAGGPIPNNEQFF. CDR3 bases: TGTGCCAGCACCCCCCCTGGACTAGCGGGGGGGCCAATCCCAAACAATGAGCAGTTCTTC.

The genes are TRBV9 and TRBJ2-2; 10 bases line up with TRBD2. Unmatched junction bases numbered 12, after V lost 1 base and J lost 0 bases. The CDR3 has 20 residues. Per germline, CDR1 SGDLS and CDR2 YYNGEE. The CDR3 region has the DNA TGTGCCAGCAGCGTACCTTCCCCTACTAGCGGGGCCACGAACACCGGGGAGCTGTTTTTT. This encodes CASSVPSPTSGATNTGELFF.

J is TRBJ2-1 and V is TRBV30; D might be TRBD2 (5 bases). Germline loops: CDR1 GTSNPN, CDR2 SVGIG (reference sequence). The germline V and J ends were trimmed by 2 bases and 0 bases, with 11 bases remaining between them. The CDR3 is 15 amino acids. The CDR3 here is CAWSQDLSSYNEQFF. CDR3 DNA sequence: TGTGCCTGGAGTCAGGACTTGAGCTCCTACAATGAGCAGTTCTTC.

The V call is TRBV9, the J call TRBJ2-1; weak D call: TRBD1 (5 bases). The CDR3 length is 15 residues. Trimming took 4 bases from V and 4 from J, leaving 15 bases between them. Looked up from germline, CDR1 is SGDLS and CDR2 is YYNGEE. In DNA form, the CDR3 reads TGTGCCAGCAGCCCCCCGCAGGGCCCGTACAATGAGCAGTTCTTC. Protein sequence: CASSPPQGPYNEQFF.

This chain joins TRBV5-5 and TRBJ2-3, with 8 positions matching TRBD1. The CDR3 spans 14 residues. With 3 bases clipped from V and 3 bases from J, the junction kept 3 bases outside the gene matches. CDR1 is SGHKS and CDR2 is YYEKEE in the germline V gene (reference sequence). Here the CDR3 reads CASSSGQGTDTQYF. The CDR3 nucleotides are TGTGCCAGCAGCTCAGGACAGGGAACAGATACGCAGTATTTT.

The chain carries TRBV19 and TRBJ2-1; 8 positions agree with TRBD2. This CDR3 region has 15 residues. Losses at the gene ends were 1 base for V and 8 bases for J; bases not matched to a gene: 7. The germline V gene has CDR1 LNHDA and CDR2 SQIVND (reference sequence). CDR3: CASSIVAAGEDEQFF. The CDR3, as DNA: TGTGCCAGTAGTATAGTTGCAGCGGGGGAAGATGAGCAGTTCTTC.

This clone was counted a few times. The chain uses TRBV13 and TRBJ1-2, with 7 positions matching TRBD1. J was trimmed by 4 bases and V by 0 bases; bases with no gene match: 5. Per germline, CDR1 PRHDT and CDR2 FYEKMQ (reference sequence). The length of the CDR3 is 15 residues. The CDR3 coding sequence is TGTGCCAGCAGCTTAGGGCGACAGGGCGGCTATGGCTACACCTTC. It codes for CASSLGRQGGYGYTF.

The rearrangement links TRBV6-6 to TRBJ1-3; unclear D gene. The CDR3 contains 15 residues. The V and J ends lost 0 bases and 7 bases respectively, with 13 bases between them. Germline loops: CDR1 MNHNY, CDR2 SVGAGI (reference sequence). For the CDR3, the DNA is TGTGCCAGCAGTTACTCAGAGGACGCCAGGAACACCATATATTTT. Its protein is CASSYSEDARNTIYF.

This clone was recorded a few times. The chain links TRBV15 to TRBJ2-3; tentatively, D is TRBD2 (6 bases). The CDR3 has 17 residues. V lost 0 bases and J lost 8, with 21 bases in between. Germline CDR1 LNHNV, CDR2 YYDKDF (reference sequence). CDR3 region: CATSRETWGTSVVTQYF. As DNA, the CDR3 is TGTGCCACCAGCAGAGAAACATGGGGGACTTCGGTGGTTACGCAGTATTTT.

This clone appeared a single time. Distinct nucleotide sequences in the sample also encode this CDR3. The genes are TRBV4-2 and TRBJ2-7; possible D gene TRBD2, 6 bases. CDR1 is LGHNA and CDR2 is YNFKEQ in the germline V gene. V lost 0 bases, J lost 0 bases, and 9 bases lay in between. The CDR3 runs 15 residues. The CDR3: CASSQEAGSSYEQYF. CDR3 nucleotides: TGTGCCAGCAGCCAAGAGGCGGGGTCCTCCTACGAGCAGTACTTC.

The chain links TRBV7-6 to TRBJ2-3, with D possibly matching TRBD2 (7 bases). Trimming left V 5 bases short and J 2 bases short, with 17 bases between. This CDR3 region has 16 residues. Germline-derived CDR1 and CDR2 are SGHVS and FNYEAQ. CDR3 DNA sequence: TGTGCCAGCAGCGGACCGGGGGGCCCCCTCACAGATACGCAGTATTTT. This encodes CASSGPGGPLTDTQYF.

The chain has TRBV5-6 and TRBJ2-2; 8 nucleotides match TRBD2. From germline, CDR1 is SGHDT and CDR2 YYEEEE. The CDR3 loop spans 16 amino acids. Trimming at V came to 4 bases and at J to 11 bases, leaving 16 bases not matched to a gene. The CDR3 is CASSPGTSGFLGELFF. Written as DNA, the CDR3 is TGTGCCAGCAGCCCGGGAACTAGCGGATTTCTGGGAGAGCTGTTTTTT. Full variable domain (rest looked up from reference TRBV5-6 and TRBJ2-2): DAGVTQSPTHLIKTRGQQVTLRCSPKSGHDTVSWYQQALGQGPQFIFQYYEEEERQRGNFPDRFSGHQFPNYSSELNVNALLLGDSALYLCASSPGTSGFLGELFFGEGSRLTVL.

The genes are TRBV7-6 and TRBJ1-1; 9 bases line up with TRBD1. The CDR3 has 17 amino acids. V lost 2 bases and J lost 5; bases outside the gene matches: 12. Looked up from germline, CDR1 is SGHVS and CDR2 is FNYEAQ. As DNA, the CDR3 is TGTGCCAGCAGCTTATGGGGACAGGGCTCGAGAAGGACTGAAGCTTTCTTT. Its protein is CASSLWGQGSRRTEAFF.

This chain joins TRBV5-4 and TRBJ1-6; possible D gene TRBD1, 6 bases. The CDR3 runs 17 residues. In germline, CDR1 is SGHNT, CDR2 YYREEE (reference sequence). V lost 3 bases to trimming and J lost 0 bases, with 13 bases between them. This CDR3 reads CASSWRGAGSYNSPLHF. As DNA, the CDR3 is TGTGCCAGCAGCTGGAGGGGGGCCGGCTCCTATAATTCACCCCTCCACTTT.

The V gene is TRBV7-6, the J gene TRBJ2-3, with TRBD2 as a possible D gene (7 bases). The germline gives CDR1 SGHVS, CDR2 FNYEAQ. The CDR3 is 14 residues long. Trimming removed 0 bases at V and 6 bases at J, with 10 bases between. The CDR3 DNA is TGTGCCAGCAGCTTAGCGGGGGGGCGGGATACGCAGTATTTT. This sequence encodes CASSLAGGRDTQYF.

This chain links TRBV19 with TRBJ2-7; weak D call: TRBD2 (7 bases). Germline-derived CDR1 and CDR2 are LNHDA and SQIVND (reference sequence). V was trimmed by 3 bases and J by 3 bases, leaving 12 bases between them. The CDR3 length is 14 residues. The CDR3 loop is CASSMGGGGYEQYF. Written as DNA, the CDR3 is TGTGCCAGTAGTATGGGAGGGGGAGGCTACGAGCAGTACTTC.

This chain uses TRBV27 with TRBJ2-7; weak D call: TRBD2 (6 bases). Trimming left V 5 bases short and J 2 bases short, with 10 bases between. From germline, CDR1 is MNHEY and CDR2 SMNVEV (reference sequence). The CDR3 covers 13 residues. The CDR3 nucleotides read TGTGCCAGCAGTAGTAGCGGTACCTACGAGCAGTACTTC. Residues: CASSSSGTYEQYF.

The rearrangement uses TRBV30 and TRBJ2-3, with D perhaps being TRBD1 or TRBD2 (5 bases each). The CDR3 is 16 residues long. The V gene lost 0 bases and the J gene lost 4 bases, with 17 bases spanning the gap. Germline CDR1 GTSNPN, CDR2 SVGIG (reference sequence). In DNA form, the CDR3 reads TGTGCCTGGAGTGTAAGGGACGAAGAGCACTCAGATACGCAGTATTTT. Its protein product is CAWSVRDEEHSDTQYF.

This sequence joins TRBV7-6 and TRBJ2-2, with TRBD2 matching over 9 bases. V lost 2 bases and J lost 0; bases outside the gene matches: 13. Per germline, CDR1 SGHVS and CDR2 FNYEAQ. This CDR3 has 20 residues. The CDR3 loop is CASSLFTEIAGVPNTGELFF. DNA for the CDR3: TGTGCCAGCAGCTTATTTACAGAAATAGCGGGGGTCCCGAACACCGGGGAGCTGTTTTTT.

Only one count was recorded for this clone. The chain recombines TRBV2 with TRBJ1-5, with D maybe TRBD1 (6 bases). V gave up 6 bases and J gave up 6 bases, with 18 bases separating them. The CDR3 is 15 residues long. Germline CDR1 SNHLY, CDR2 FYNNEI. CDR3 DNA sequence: TGTGCCAGCAGGTTGAGACAGGAGATGGGTCAGCCCCAGCATTTT. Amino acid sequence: CASRLRQEMGQPQHF.

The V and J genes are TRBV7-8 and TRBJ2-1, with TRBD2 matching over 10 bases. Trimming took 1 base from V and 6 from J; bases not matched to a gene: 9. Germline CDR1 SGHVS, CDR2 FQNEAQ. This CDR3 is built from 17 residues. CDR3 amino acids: CASSLGLAGGTFNEQFF. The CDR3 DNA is TGTGCCAGCAGCTTAGGACTAGCGGGCGGTACCTTCAATGAGCAGTTCTTC.

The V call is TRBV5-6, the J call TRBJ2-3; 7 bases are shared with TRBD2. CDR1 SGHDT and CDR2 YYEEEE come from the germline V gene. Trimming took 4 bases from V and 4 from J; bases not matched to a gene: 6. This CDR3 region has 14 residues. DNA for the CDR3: TGTGCCAGCAGCCTCCCTGCGGGGGCAGATACGCAGTATTTT. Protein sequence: CASSLPAGADTQYF.